What follows is one T cell receptor (beta chain) and its context. It has no known antigen specificity. Its ends do not fully match the called genes, so a read error is possible. Libraries were made using the immunoSEQ multiplex PCR assay. The multiplex PCR relied on a mix of 60 forward primers for TCR Vbeta segments and 13 reverse primers for TCR Jbeta segments. The CDR3 region of rearranged TCR beta genes was amplified from genomic DNA with a multiplex PCR assay. Amplified TCR beta libraries were sequenced as 87-base-pair reads on the Illumina HiSeq System. On the authors' methods: A later analysis tallied 80 million to 95 million unique TCR beta chains across the 666 repertoires, and approximately 9.9 million of those chains were shared by two or more donors. A nearest-neighbor algorithm error-corrected the raw reads and collapsed the reads into unique sequences, merging closely related sequences to remove PCR and sequencing errors. V, D and J gene segments were assigned by aligning CDR3 sequences to IMGT reference sequences. For a sequence to be retained, a match of at least six nucleotides was required to both a V gene segment and a J gene segment. A rearrangement was called productive if the CDR3 had no stop codons and remained in frame with V and J, and every other rearrangement was called non-productive. CDR3 was defined by IMGT convention, running from the second conserved V-encoded cysteine to the conserved J-encoded phenylalanine. Sequences without an unambiguous match to a single V gene segment were excluded from the earlier analysis of about 600 of the donors. In an earlier analysis of several hundred of the donors, V segments were called functional above 56.7% productive rearrangements and were called segregating when the between-donor standard deviation exceeded 5%. To diagnose cytomegalovirus status from the catalog of TCR beta chain sequences, a statistical classification framework was built. V and J gene assignment, in a later analysis, came from comparing TCR nucleotide sequences with IMGT/GENE-DB human TR gene sequences. The TCRdist pipeline was used in a later analysis to assign CDR3 sequences and most-parsimonious VDJ recombination scenarios. A later analysis defined each TCR beta chain by its CDR3 amino acid sequence plus V-gene family, and excluded reads lacking a unique V-gene family. In a later analysis, 550 to 650 highly shared, low-generation-probability nucleotide sequences were removed to address suspected cross-contamination and a sequencing artifact. In a later analysis, a clonal expansion index was calculated for each public chain from normalized within-repertoire ranks of inferred template counts. In a later analysis, generation probabilities were computed with a VDJ recombination model fitted to out-of-frame rearrangements, and the resulting probabilities were checked against IGoR. In a later analysis, TCR-TCR, TCR-HLA and TCR-CMV co-occurrence was scored with hypergeometric tests, and a repertoire-size bias correction was applied to TCR pairs. In a later analysis, false discovery rates were estimated by permuting HLA or CMV assignments 20 times. In a later analysis, co-occurring TCRs were grouped using DBSCAN, with TCRdist sequence similarity added in when clustering inside HLA-allele-positive subsets. Co-occurrence clustering excluded repertoires with fewer than 30,000 or more than 120,000 public chains, plus five with anomalous nucleotide sharing. TCRdb limited this immuneACCESS table to in-frame rearrangements with V and J called. A share of clones is missing; checked studies link under half to unresolved V genes, and the rest is unexplained. For V, J and clone size, that table is used; D and trimming come from the DNA. The data table for this sample lists some 60,000 clones. The ten largest make up around 4% of the sample.

Counted from cysteine to phenylalanine, this CDR3 has 13 amino acids. The sequence is cut down to CDR3 DNA, 39 bases in frame from base 1. Per the germline V gene, KGHSH is the CDR1 and LQKENI is the CDR2. The data were obtained in a study of cytomegalovirus exposure and HLA in healthy donors (TCRdb year 2017). As for the study more broadly: An earlier analysis of several hundred of the donors reported 276 Gb of sequence data and 95 million to 140 million unique TCR beta sequences obtained from roughly 170 million T cells. Roughly 320 gigabases of sequencing data and around 85 million unique TCR sequences made up an early release that covered fewer than 650 HLA-typed donors. Of the roughly 410 genotyped donors, 65% to 90% were placed in the genetic ancestry cluster associated with self-reported Caucasian donors. The study was designed to test whether signatures of past pathogen exposure could be identified by cataloging public T cell receptors. The study used immunosequencing to profile the T cell repertoires of around 600 subjects and linked those repertoires to cytomegalovirus serostatus. A separate validation cohort of 100 to 150 different subjects was used in addition to the roughly 670-subject first cohort. High-throughput TCR immunosequencing, statistical association of individual TCRs with disease status, and machine learning were combined to predict cytomegalovirus infection status. A later analysis re-analyzed previously published TCR beta repertoires from roughly 690 donors and added high-resolution HLA genotyping to study TCR occurrence patterns. The later analysis used no new phenotypic data to find candidate immune exposures, relying instead on TCR beta sequences and their occurrence across donors. An earlier analysis of 587 of the donors applied high-throughput TCR beta sequencing to assess whether each TCR beta V gene segment acted as functional or pseudogenic. Donor age, sex, ethnicity and CMV serostatus were compiled alongside the repertoire data. A later genetic analysis used genome-wide SNP genotypes for 398 of the 666 donors, treating that subset as a discovery cohort. All discovery cohort repertoires had been generated using a single sequencing platform. Class I and class II HLA loci were covered by the typing at four-digit resolution. Typing coverage varied by locus: roughly 629-630 donors for A, B, C, DRB1 and DQB1; approximately 520 for DQA1; over 600 for DPA1; 450 to 480 for DPB1. Roughly five DR-DQ haplotypes were handled as single units for association and clustering, since linkage in the cohort was strong. Among some 400 genotyped donors of the cohort, an average of approximately 230,000 unique TCR beta nucleotide sequences were sequenced per donor, approximately 20% of them non-productive.

The cohort was made up of approximately 670 healthy bone marrow donors. At the time of sampling, every cohort member was nominally healthy, though immune exposures that went unrecorded were likely present. The donor was CMV seronegative and was included in the group of under 450 seronegative cohort members. A peripheral blood sample was collected from each donor, and TCR beta sequencing was performed on peripheral blood mononuclear cells. The Qiagen DNeasy Blood Extraction Kit was used to extract genomic DNA from the blood cell samples. The full study reports these points: In both the original and validation cohorts, the classifier was reported to diagnose cytomegalovirus status with high specificity and sensitivity. Assigning TCR associations to individual alleles was difficult when HLA alleles, especially DR and DQ, strongly co-occurred. A further reported finding was that TCR beta sequences accurately predicted the HLA-A and HLA-B alleles for most subjects in the first cohort. A later analysis found that TCR association rates varied across HLA loci, with DRB1 alleles showing the most associated TCRs and HLA-C alleles the fewest. Because counts were too low, about 15 rarely observed V segments, including chromosome 9 orphons, were left out of the earlier analysis of some 600 of the donors. The sequencing pipeline was judged likely to have produced a cluster of highly shared sequence variants as a technical artifact. Specific HLA alleles were associated with 15,000 to 20,000 TCR beta sequences at a false discovery rate of 0.05 in a later analysis. Only TCR beta chains were sequenced in this cohort, and the absence of alpha or paired-chain data limited detectable features. A few of the identified cytomegalovirus-associated TCR beta chains were confirmed in vitro to be specific for cytomegalovirus antigens. A later analysis found that HLA-associated TCR beta chains were more clonally expanded and had lower generation probabilities than equally common non-associated chains. Some IMGT-functional V segments, including TRBV6-2 and TRBV6-3, could not be told apart with the 87-base-pair reads, so those segments were excluded. The study gave a list of 150 to 200 TCR beta chains associated with cytomegalovirus. Across donors, most TCR sequences were observed very rarely, whereas some public TCRs were present in many individuals. Correlated functional status among segregating V segments might be attributable to linkage disequilibrium, but an unknown experimental factor could not be ruled out. Several of the top co-occurrence clusters appeared to be linked to parvovirus B19, influenza, CMV and Epstein-Barr virus, according to a later analysis. V-gene and J-gene trimming of TCR beta chains was associated with a missense DCLRE1C variant in a later genetic analysis, and the association was replicated in an independent cohort. In an earlier analysis of under 600 of the donors, most TCR beta V segments were observed in productive rearrangements about 90% or about 30% of the time, broadly matching IMGT annotations. In a later genetic analysis, fewer N-insertions in productive TCRs were reported among donors in an Asian-associated ancestry cluster than the approximately 670-donor mean. The authors suggested that the approach could potentially be extended to other disease states and immunological phenotypes. CMV serostatus was the only immune exposure information available for the cohort. Most CMV-associated TCR beta chains appeared to be HLA-restricted in a later analysis, and the HLA associations seemed to be driven largely by CMV exposure. Because HLA typing was unavailable for some donors at each locus, only the typed subset was used in association tests. Roughly uniform sequencing depth across donors was assumed in presence/absence analyses, although this assumption may not hold.

The chain was built from TRBV18 and TRBJ2-5, with the identity of the D gene unclear. Sequencing used PBMCs. The TCR sequence derives from a male donor in good health and CMV-seronegative. The CDR3 protein sequence reads: CDSSPHERENQYF. The nucleotide sequence is given as TGTGACAGCTCACCTCACGAGCGAGAGAACCAGTACTTC.